This TCR beta chain was identified during a study of control samples from healthy donors and cancer patients. This CDR3 is built from 12 residues. The germline V gene has CDR1 MNHNY and CDR2 SVGAGI (reference sequence). V was shortened by 2 bases and J by 5 bases, with 6 bases between the two germline ends. Assay: immunoSEQ multiplex PCR; the TCRdb copy retains only in-frame clones and omits some. The data show under 150,000 clones, with about 89% seen just once and 2.5% to 3.5% held by the top ten. This clonotype was sampled from a man between 60 and 70 years old in good health. The sequencing sample was made of blood. This sequence joins TRBV6-6 and TRBJ1-1, with no clear D. The CDR3 DNA is TGTGCCAGCAGTTACGAACGGACTGAAGCTTTCTTT. Amino acid sequence: CASSYERTEAFF.